This TCR beta chain is from a study of T cells in Graves' hyperthyroidism and ophthalmopathy (dated by TCRdb to about 2019). For context, the study as a whole: Peripheral blood was collected at initial diagnosis, before any treatment. To identify distinguishing TCR V-J signatures, a discovery cohort of around 100 patients was used, comprising 43 with Graves' ophthalmopathy and approximately 58 with stable Graves' hyperthyroidism. Whether ophthalmopathy could be predicted prospectively was tested in an independent validation cohort made up of about 18 hyperthyroidism patients plus 17 patients who later progressed to ophthalmopathy. The 100 or so discovery patients were randomly divided into training and test sets at a 7:3 ratio. Thyroid tissue and blood T-cell repertoires from six Graves' hyperthyroidism patients were also compared in the study. Once sampling was done, hyperthyroidism patients were given methimazole at a starting dose of 30 mg daily, whereas ophthalmopathy patients were given high-dose intravenous methylprednisolone. TCR Vbeta CDR3 sequencing of 120 to 150 peripheral blood samples (over 40 ophthalmopathy, over 70 hyperthyroidism and some 17 progressor patients) is reported in the paper. Beyond this particular receptor, the publication reports: A model built on a 13 V-J signature distinguished ophthalmopathy from stable hyperthyroidism, reaching 87.88% sensitivity and around 81% specificity in cross-validation and 80%/75% in testing. Most expanded thyroid clonotypes (frequency above 0.001) were also detected in blood, a finding suggesting that blood repertoires may reflect thyroid immune responses. No statistical method was used to fix the sample size in advance, and group allocation was not hidden from the investigators. In validation, progression to ophthalmopathy was predicted by the model with more than 65% sensitivity and roughly 76% specificity, a median of around 5.9 months before onset.

Amplification of TCR beta CDR3 regions was carried out from RNA transcripts. The TCR CDR3 was subjected to a first round of RT-PCR using the HTBI primer set and the Qiagen OneStep RT-PCR kit. Libraries were constructed in a second round of multiplex PCR, after which size selection and purification were carried out. Paired-end sequencing of the libraries was performed with 100 bp reads on an Illumina HiSeq2000. Regarding the original processing steps: Raw data were processed with SOAPnuke, discarding reads with adapters, uncalled bases, mean Phred below 15, or no exact constant-primer or identifier match. COPE v1.2.5 was used to merge high-quality paired reads, and clonotypes were defined as unique nucleotide sequences. MiTCR v1.1 was used to align clonotypes to the IMGT TRBV, TRBD and TRBJ reference segments. The analysis was restricted to V-J combinations with a frequency above 0.0001, which together covered 99.2% of the repertoires. A TCS score was defined as the ratio of F50 (clonal expansion) to E x V (chaos), with BLOSUM62-based TCRdist applied between CDR3 peptides within each V-J. Welch's t-statistics and random forest reduced just over 500 V-J features to 13, which were used in a naive Bayes classifier (R e1071). TCRdb trimmed public reads at Q25 via fastp, called clones via MiXCR and kept in-frame beta chains. Entries are consolidated by CDR3 protein sequence, retaining the most common genes and DNA. It is TCRdb's table, rather than the study itself, that gives the V and J calls and clone size. The sample table shows hundreds of thousands of distinct CDR3 sequences, and around a sixth are seen once. Approximately 7.5% of the sample is taken by the ten largest.

This clonotype came up many times. Its target antigen remains unknown. One base away there is no much larger clone; base qualities are not given. The CDR3 holds 15 amino acids from the cysteine to the phenylalanine. Here the CDR3 DNA is all that survives: 45 bases in frame from base 1. The V and J ends are trimmed by 3 bases and 9 bases, leaving 17 bases between them. The germline V gene supplies CDR1 SGHAT and CDR2 FQNNGV. Stable Graves' hyperthyroidism was defined as the absence of progression to ophthalmopathy over 18 months of follow-up. The hyperthyroidism patients were between 18 and 65 years old and newly diagnosed, with a disease duration of less than 2 months. Any patient with an uncontrolled infection, another autoimmune disease, pregnancy or lactation was excluded. Diagnoses relied on clinical symptoms, serum thyroxine and TRAb, thyroid ultrasound and orbital computed tomography. PBMCs were isolated from about 9.1 ml of fresh peripheral blood by Ficoll-Paque density gradient centrifugation. Total RNA was extracted using Trizol reagent, and RNA quality was assessed on an Agilent 2100 Bioanalyzer.

The sequenced sample was blood. The receptor comes from a woman between 18 and 30 years old with Graves' hyperthyroidism. The rearrangement combines TRBV11-2 with TRBJ2-2, with TRBD1 tentatively as D gene (5 bases match). CDR3 sequence: CASSFVGRAVWELFF. The DNA reads as follows: TGTGCCAGCAGCTTCGTGGGCAGGGCGGTTTGGGAGCTGTTTTTT.